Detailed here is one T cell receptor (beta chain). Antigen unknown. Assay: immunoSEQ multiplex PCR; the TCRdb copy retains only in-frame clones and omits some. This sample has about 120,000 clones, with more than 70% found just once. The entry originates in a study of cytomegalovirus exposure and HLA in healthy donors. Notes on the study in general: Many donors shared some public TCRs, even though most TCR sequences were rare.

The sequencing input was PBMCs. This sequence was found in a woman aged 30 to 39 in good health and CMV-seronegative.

CDR3 DNA: TGTGCCAGCAGCTTACGGGACAACAAAAACATTCAGTACTTC. Encoded protein: CASSLRDNKNIQYF. The chain employs TRBV11-3 and TRBJ2-4, with D possibly TRBD1 on 6 matching bases. V dropped 2 bases and J dropped 3 bases, with 8 bases sitting between them. The CDR3 consists of 14 residues. Germline loops: CDR1 SGHNT, CDR2 YENEEA.